The clone carrying this TCR beta chain was seen a few times. Its antigen remains unknown. These data are taken from a study of molecular identifiers for immune sequencing clone quantification. Study background: In the replicates, RNA derived from about 20,000 or 100,000 naive CD8 cells was divided into five parts, and four were sequenced.

V dropped 7 bases and J dropped 3 bases, with 14 bases sitting between them. The germline V gene encodes CDR1 SEHNR and CDR2 FQNEAQ (reference sequence). CDR3 length: 14 residues. Findings and caveats of the study: Effector cells had over 98% of their molecules in clones above 20 RNA copies, while naive cells had under 1%.

Previously described methods and listed TCR primers were employed for the bulk TCR libraries. Using its own MiXCR run on the PCR reads, TCRdb lists one record per CDR3 protein. This sample has 490,000 or so distinct CDR3 sequences, with less than 30% found just once. Naive CD8 T cells were FACS-sorted by CD8+CD4-CCR7+CD45RA+ markers. Specimen: naive CD8+ T cells from blood, with Jurkat cell RNA spiked in. Subset in this sample: FACS-sorted CD8+CD4-CCR7+CD45RA+ naive T cells. The TCR comes from a human donor in good health. Some libraries in this study had Jurkat cell RNA spiked in. The J gene is TRBJ2-3, the V gene TRBV7-9; D possibly corresponds to TRBD2 (7 bases). The CDR3 protein is CASIEEGGTDTQYF. Written as DNA, the CDR3 is TGTGCCAGCATAGAAGAGGGGGGGACAGATACGCAGTATTTT.